A selection of T cell receptor beta chains follows, all from one sample in a study of blood T cell repertoires in COVID-19. Using immunoSEQ multiplex PCR, the repertoire was profiled, and TCRdb retains in-frame clones only, with some absent. The sample has around 99,000 clones, 79% seen once. The sample consisted of peripheral blood. The receptors were sampled from an elderly woman with active or convalescent COVID-19. Each CDR3 is given with its conserved first and last residue. The D gene is left open where the match is weak. Clone size is given for some rows only: seen once, a few or many times, or a class if the clone is expanded.

D: .; J: TRBJ2-5; size: .; V: TRBV6-6; DNA: TGTGCCAGCAACCTGGGAGGAGAGACCCAGTACTTC; CDR3: CASNLGGETQYF
D: .; J: TRBJ2-7; size: .; V: TRBV6-5; DNA: TGTGCCAGCAGTCACCGACACCGGAACTACGAGCAGTACTTC; CDR3: CASSHRHRNYEQYF
D: .; J: TRBJ2-3; size: .; V: TRBV5-6; DNA: TGTGCCAGCAGGATAGCGACCTACACAGATACGCAGTATTTT; CDR3: CASRIATYTDTQYF
D: TRBD1; J: TRBJ2-3; size: few; V: TRBV11-2; DNA: TGTGCCAGCAGCGCGTGGGACAGGGCGAATACGCAGTATTTT; CDR3: CASSAWDRANTQYF
D: .; J: TRBJ1-6; size: .; V: TRBV5-4; DNA: TGTGCCAGCAGCTCAGACACATATAATTCACCCCTCCACTTT; CDR3: CASSSDTYNSPLHF
D: .; J: TRBJ2-1; size: .; V: TRBV7-3; DNA: TGTGCCAGCAGCCCGCGGAAAGGAGGGGCCCGCAATGAGCAGTTCTTC; CDR3: CASSPRKGGARNEQFF
D: .; J: TRBJ2-1; size: .; V: TRBV19; DNA: TGTGCCAGTAGTATTTATGGACTGGGCTCCTACAATGAGCAGTTCTTC; CDR3: CASSIYGLGSYNEQFF
D: .; J: TRBJ2-7; size: few; V: TRBV19; DNA: TGTGCCAGTAGTATAATGGAGGGGCAAAACTACGAGCAGTACTTC; CDR3: CASSIMEGQNYEQYF
D: .; J: TRBJ1-1; size: once; V: TRBV5-4; DNA: TGTGCCAGCAGCTTGCAGGGTAGGGGGACTGAAGCTTTCTTT; CDR3: CASSLQGRGTEAFF
D: .; J: TRBJ2-5; size: .; V: TRBV7-9; DNA: TGTGCCAGCAGCCTGACGACAGGTACTAAAGAGACCCAGTACTTC; CDR3: CASSLTTGTKETQYF
D: TRBD2; J: TRBJ2-4; size: .; V: TRBV5-1; DNA: TGCGCCAGCAGCTTAGCGGGGCAAAACATTCAGTACTTC; CDR3: CASSLAGQNIQYF
D: .; J: TRBJ2-1; size: .; V: TRBV14; DNA: TGTGCCAGCAGCCACAAAGTCGGGGGACCCTACAATGAGCAGTTCTTC; CDR3: CASSHKVGGPYNEQFF
D: .; J: TRBJ1-5; size: .; V: TRBV7-9; DNA: TGTGCCAGCAGTCAAGATAGGGGGGGATCTGGCAGTCAGCCCCAGCATTTT; CDR3: CASSQDRGGSGSQPQHF
D: .; J: TRBJ1-5; size: once; V: TRBV2; DNA: TGTGCCAGCACCTTTGACAGAATTAGCAATCAGCCCCAGCATTTT; CDR3: CASTFDRISNQPQHF
D: .; J: TRBJ1-3; size: .; V: TRBV10-3; DNA: TGTGCCATCAGATCCGACAGTGGAAACACCATATATTTT; CDR3: CAIRSDSGNTIYF
D: .; J: TRBJ1-5; size: few; V: TRBV2; DNA: TGTGCCAGTTCGGCAGGGCTATGGCAGCCCCAGCATTTT; CDR3: CASSAGLWQPQHF
D: .; J: TRBJ1-2; size: once; V: TRBV20-1; DNA: TGCAGTGCCTCGGGGGGTGGCTACACCTTC; CDR3: CSASGGGYTF
D: TRBD1; J: TRBJ1-1; size: once; V: TRBV2; DNA: TGTGCCAGCAGGGGACAGGGCGGAAACACTGAAGCTTTCTTT; CDR3: CASRGQGGNTEAFF
D: TRBD1; J: TRBJ1-6; size: .; V: TRBV7-8; DNA: TGTGCCAGCAGCTCTGGACAGGATACCTATAATTCACCCCTCCACTTT; CDR3: CASSSGQDTYNSPLHF
D: TRBD2; J: TRBJ2-2; size: .; V: TRBV5-1; DNA: TGTGCCAGCAGCATCCGCTCTAGCGGGAGGGCCTACACCGGGGAGCTGTTTTTT; CDR3: CASSIRSSGRAYTGELFF
D: .; J: TRBJ2-3; size: .; V: TRBV19; DNA: TGTGCCAGTAGTGACCTAGGGGTCAGCACAGATACGCAGTATTTT; CDR3: CASSDLGVSTDTQYF
D: .; J: TRBJ2-7; size: .; V: TRBV5-1; DNA: TGTGCCAGCAGCTTGGCCCAGGGTTTGGGATCCTACGAGCAGTACTTC; CDR3: CASSLAQGLGSYEQYF
D: TRBD1; J: TRBJ1-3; size: .; V: TRBV6-5; DNA: TGTGCCAGCAGTAAGACAGGGAGCTCTGGAAACACCATATATTTT; CDR3: CASSKTGSSGNTIYF
D: .; J: TRBJ2-3; size: .; V: TRBV4-2; DNA: TGTGCCAGCAGCCAAGACGGAGATTTCACAGATACGCAGTATTTT; CDR3: CASSQDGDFTDTQYF
D: TRBD2; J: TRBJ2-5; size: .; V: TRBV27; DNA: TGTGCCAGCAGTTTACCCGGCCCCCGACTAGCGGGAGTCCTAGAGGCCCAGTACTTC; CDR3: CASSLPGPRLAGVLEAQYF
D: .; J: TRBJ1-3; size: few; V: TRBV2; DNA: TGTGCCAGCAGTGAGGGCCCCAGAAACACCATATATTTT; CDR3: CASSEGPRNTIYF
D: TRBD1; J: TRBJ2-5; size: .; V: TRBV7-3; DNA: TGTGCCAGCAGCTTCGAAACAGGGACAGGGGGCGAGACCCAGTACTTC; CDR3: CASSFETGTGGETQYF
D: TRBD1; J: TRBJ2-7; size: .; V: TRBV19; DNA: TGTGCCAGTAGTCCCGACAGGGACTACGAGCAGTACTTC; CDR3: CASSPDRDYEQYF
D: TRBD1; J: TRBJ2-2; size: .; V: TRBV4-3; DNA: TGCGCCAGCAGCCAAGTCGGGACAGGGTCCACCGGGGAGCTGTTTTTT; CDR3: CASSQVGTGSTGELFF
D: .; J: TRBJ2-1; size: .; V: TRBV2; DNA: TGTGCCAGCAGTGTCGATGAAAAAGCAAGTGAGCAGTTCTTC; CDR3: CASSVDEKASEQFF
D: .; J: TRBJ1-4; size: .; V: TRBV29-1; DNA: TGCAGCGCCGGGCCGAGTGGGGAGAATGAAAAACTGTTTTTT; CDR3: CSAGPSGENEKLFF
D: TRBD1; J: TRBJ2-5; size: .; V: TRBV13; DNA: TGTGCCAGCAGCTCAAACCGGGACAGGGTAGAGACCCAGTACTTC; CDR3: CASSSNRDRVETQYF
D: TRBD2; J: TRBJ2-3; size: .; V: TRBV29-1; DNA: TGCAGCGTTGGGGGTAGCGGGAGGACTGGCACAGATACGCAGTATTTT; CDR3: CSVGGSGRTGTDTQYF
D: TRBD1; J: TRBJ2-5; size: .; V: TRBV5-6; DNA: TGTGCCAGCAGCTTACCGGGACAGGCCCAAGAGACCCAGTACTTC; CDR3: CASSLPGQAQETQYF
D: TRBD1; J: TRBJ1-2; size: .; V: TRBV27; DNA: TGTGCCAGCAGTCCCGACAGGGTGTATGGCTACACCTTC; CDR3: CASSPDRVYGYTF
D: .; J: TRBJ2-2; size: .; V: TRBV5-1; DNA: TGTGCCAGCAGCTTGGGTCCGAGCGGCACCGGGGAGCTGTTTTTT; CDR3: CASSLGPSGTGELFF
D: TRBD1; J: TRBJ1-3; size: .; V: TRBV3-1/TRBV3-2; DNA: TGTGCCAGCAGCCAACGGACAGGGAGCTCTGGAAACACCATATATTTT; CDR3: CASSQRTGSSGNTIYF
D: .; J: TRBJ1-5; size: .; V: TRBV19; DNA: TGTGCCAGTAAAATCAGCGCCGGCAATCAGCCCCAGCATTTT; CDR3: CASKISAGNQPQHF
D: TRBD2; J: TRBJ2-6; size: .; V: TRBV2; DNA: TGTGCCAGCAGGCGGGAGGCTTCTGGGGCCAACGTCCTGACTTTC; CDR3: CASRREASGANVLTF
D: TRBD2; J: TRBJ2-3; size: .; V: TRBV5-1; DNA: TGCGCCAGCAGCCTCGGGACTAGCGTACAAGATACGCAGTATTTT; CDR3: CASSLGTSVQDTQYF
D: TRBD1; J: TRBJ1-2; size: few; V: TRBV19; DNA: TGTGCCAGTAGCGAGACAGGGTTCTATGGCTACACCTTC; CDR3: CASSETGFYGYTF
D: .; J: TRBJ2-1; size: .; V: TRBV21-1; DNA: TGTGCCAGCAGCAAATCAAGCCAACTATCCTACAATGAGCAGTTCTTC; CDR3: CASSKSSQLSYNEQFF
D: TRBD2; J: TRBJ2-2; size: .; V: TRBV19; DNA: TGTGCCAGTAGTATCCGGACTAGCGGGAGCCTTGACACCGGGGAGCTGTTTTTT; CDR3: CASSIRTSGSLDTGELFF
D: TRBD1; J: TRBJ1-4; size: many; V: TRBV24-1; DNA: TGTGCCACGGGGGGGGAGGACAGGGAAGAAAAACTGTTTTTT; CDR3: CATGGEDREEKLFF
D: TRBD1; J: TRBJ2-1; size: .; V: TRBV5-1; DNA: TGCGCCAGCAGCTTCATCTCGGGACAGTCTCGACGTGAGCAGTTCTTC; CDR3: CASSFISGQSRREQFF
D: TRBD2; J: TRBJ2-5; size: .; V: TRBV3-1/TRBV3-2; DNA: TGTGCCAGCAGCTTCTCTATTAGCGGGAGAGGGGGGACCCAGTACTTC; CDR3: CASSFSISGRGGTQYF